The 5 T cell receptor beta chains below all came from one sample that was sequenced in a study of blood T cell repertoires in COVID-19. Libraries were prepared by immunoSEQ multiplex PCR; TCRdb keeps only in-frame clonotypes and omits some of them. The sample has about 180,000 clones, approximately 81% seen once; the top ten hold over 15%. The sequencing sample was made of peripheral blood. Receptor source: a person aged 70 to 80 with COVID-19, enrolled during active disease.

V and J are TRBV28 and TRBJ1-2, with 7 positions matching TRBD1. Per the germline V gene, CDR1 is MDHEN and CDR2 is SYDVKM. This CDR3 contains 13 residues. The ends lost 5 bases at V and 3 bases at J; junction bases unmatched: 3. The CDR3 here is CASSEQGDYGYTF. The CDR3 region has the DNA TGTGCCAGCAGTGAGCAGGGGGACTATGGCTACACCTTC.

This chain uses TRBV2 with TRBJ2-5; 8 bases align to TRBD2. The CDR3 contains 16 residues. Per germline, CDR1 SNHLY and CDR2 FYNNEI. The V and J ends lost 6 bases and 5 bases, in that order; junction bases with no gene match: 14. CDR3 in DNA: TGTGCCAGCAGCGCCCCGGGGGGGTGGGCCCAGGAGACCCAGTACTTC. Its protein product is CASSAPGGWAQETQYF.

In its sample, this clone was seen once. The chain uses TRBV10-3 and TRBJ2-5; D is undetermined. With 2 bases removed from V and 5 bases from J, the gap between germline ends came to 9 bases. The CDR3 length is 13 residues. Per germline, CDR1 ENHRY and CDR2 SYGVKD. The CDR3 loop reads CAISEDTWETQYF. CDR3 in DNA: TGTGCCATCAGTGAGGACACATGGGAGACCCAGTACTTC.

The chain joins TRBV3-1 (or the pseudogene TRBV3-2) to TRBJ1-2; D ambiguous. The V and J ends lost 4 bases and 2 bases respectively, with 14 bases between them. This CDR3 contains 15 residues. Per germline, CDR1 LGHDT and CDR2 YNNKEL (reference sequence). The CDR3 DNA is TGTGCCAGCAGCCGAAAGCCAACTAGGAACTATGGCTACACCTTC. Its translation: CASSRKPTRNYGYTF.

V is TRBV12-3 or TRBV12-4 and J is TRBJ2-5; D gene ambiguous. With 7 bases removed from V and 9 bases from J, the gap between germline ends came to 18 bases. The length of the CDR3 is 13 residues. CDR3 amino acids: CASTPGFYFSQYF. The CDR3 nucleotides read TGTGCCAGCACCCCCGGTTTTTATTTCTCCCAGTACTTC.